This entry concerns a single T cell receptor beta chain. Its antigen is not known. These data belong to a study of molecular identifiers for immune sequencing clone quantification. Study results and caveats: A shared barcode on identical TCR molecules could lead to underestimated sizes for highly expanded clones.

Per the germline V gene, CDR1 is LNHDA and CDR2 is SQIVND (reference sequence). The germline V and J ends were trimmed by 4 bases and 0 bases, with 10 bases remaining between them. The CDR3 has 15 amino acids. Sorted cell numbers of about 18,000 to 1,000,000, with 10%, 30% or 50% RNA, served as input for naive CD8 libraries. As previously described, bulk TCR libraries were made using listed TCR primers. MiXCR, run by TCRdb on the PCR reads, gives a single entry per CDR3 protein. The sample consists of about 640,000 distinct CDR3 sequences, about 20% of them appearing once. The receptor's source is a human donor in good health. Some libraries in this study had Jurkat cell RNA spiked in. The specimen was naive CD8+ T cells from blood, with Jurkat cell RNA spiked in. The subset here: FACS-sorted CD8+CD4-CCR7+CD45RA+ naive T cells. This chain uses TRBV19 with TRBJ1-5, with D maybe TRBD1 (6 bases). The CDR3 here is CASSSRGHSNQPQHF. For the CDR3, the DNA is TGTGCCAGTAGTAGCAGGGGACATAGCAATCAGCCCCAGCATTTT.